The 24 T cell receptor beta chains listed next were all sequenced from one sample in a study of T-cell reconstitution after alpha-beta-depleted transplantation in children. TCRbeta library construction was performed incorporating unique molecular identifiers. TCRdb independently ran MiXCR on the PCR reads; one entry per CDR3 protein. The sample has hundreds of thousands of distinct CDR3 sequences, around 23% seen once. The sample here was PBMCs, mostly from graft donor cells, taken 360 days after TCRalphabeta/CD19-depleted stem cell transplant. These receptors were taken from a boy younger than two who had a stem cell transplant for acute myeloid leukemia, so the T cells may come from the graft donor.

The chain recombines TRBV7-9 with TRBJ2-5, with 8 bases aligning to TRBD1. The junction had 8 bases not matched to a gene; V was cut back by 3 bases and J by 5 bases. This CDR3 is built from 15 residues. In germline, CDR1 is SEHNR, CDR2 FQNEAQ (reference sequence). CDR3 region: CASSLQDRDGETQYF. The CDR3 DNA reads as TGTGCCAGCAGCTTGCAGGACAGGGATGGTGAGACCCAGTACTTC. Full variable domain (rest looked up from reference TRBV7-9 and TRBJ2-5): DTGVSQNPRHKITKRGQNVTFRCDPISEHNRLYWYRQTLGQGPEFLTYFQNEAQLEKSRLLSDRFSAERPKGSFSTLEIQRTEQGDSAMYLCASSLQDRDGETQYFGPGTRLLVL.

V is TRBV5-1 and J is TRBJ2-7; the D call may be TRBD1 or TRBD2 (5 bases each). Germline lookup yields CDR1 SGHRS and CDR2 YFSETQ. Trimming took off 3 bases at V and 2 bases at J, with 12 bases between the two ends. The CDR3 is 14 residues long. The DNA for the CDR3 is TGCGCCAGCAGCTGGGGGTCAGGAACCTACGAGCAGTACTTC. It codes for CASSWGSGTYEQYF.

The chain employs TRBV6-5 and TRBJ2-5; D remains unclear. Germline CDR1 is MNHEY and CDR2 is SVGAGI. CDR3 length: 15 residues. Trimming took off 2 bases at V and 5 bases at J, with 15 bases between the two ends. In nucleotides, the CDR3 is TGTGCCAGCAGTTACAGCCCAGGCATGCGGGAGACCCAGTACTTC. It is translated as CASSYSPGMRETQYF.

The V gene is TRBV12-3 or TRBV12-4, the J gene TRBJ2-7; D gene unclear. The CDR3 extends over 14 amino acids. Trimming removed 3 bases from V and 0 bases from J, with 9 bases in between. CDR3 sequence (DNA): TGTGCCAGCAGTTTTTCGGACGCCTCCTACGAGCAGTACTTC. Translation gives CASSFSDASYEQYF.

The chain has TRBV20-1 and TRBJ2-5; TRBD1 matches 8 bases. Germline trimming cut 6 bases from V and 5 bases from J; bases unmatched to any gene: 14. Germline-derived CDR1 and CDR2 are DFQATT and SNEGSKA (reference sequence). The CDR3 consists of 15 residues. CDR3 DNA: TGCAGTGCACGACGAAGCGGACAGGGAATCGAGACCCAGTACTTC. This gives the protein CSARRSGQGIETQYF.

V usage is TRBV19 and J usage is TRBJ1-1, with no clear D. V was shortened by 3 bases and J by 4 bases, with 12 bases between the two germline ends. The CDR3 is 14 residues long. Germline lookup yields CDR1 LNHDA and CDR2 SQIVND (reference sequence). The CDR3 region has the DNA TGTGCCAGTAGTATCATGGGAGCCATCACTGAAGCTTTCTTT. Its protein is CASSIMGAITEAFF.

The rearrangement uses TRBV7-9 and TRBJ2-7, with a tentative D call TRBD1 (6 bases). The CDR3 runs 15 residues. Germline V gene lookup returns CDR1 SEHNR and CDR2 FQNEAQ (reference sequence). Trimming took 5 bases from V and 1 from J, leaving 15 bases between them. This CDR3 is CASSEVTGVSYEQYF. CDR3 DNA: TGTGCCAGCAGCGAGGTGACAGGAGTTTCCTACGAGCAGTACTTC.

This clonotype was seen at least ten times. The gene calls are TRBV20-1 and TRBJ1-5; possible D gene TRBD1, 5 bases. The CDR3 extends over 14 amino acids. V lost 2 bases and J lost 4, with 12 bases in between. Germline lookup yields CDR1 DFQATT and CDR2 SNEGSKA (reference sequence). The CDR3 spells CSARPLQVNQPQHF. In DNA form, the CDR3 reads TGCAGTGCTAGACCTTTACAGGTAAATCAGCCCCAGCATTTT.

This clonotype was seen repeatedly, ten times or more. DNA for the CDR3: TGTGCCATCAGTGCCACCGGGACAGGGCACACAGATACGCAGTATTTT. The encoded protein is CAISATGTGHTDTQYF. This sequence joins TRBV10-3 and TRBJ2-3; 9 bases map to TRBD1. The CDR3 covers 16 residues. CDR1 and CDR2 from the germline V gene are ENHRY and SYGVKD. The ends lost 4 bases at V and 2 bases at J; junction bases unmatched: 7.

This clonotype was detected many times. This sequence joins TRBV15 and TRBJ2-3; TRBD2 matches at 7 bases. CDR1 and CDR2 (germline): LNHNV, YYDKDF (reference sequence). This CDR3 has 15 amino acids. V trimming: 8 bases; J trimming: 1 base; junction bases outside the gene matches: 9. The CDR3 DNA sequence: TGTGCCACCGGTTTTGGGGCGGGGGGCACAGATACGCAGTATTTT. Translating it yields CATGFGAGGTDTQYF.

This clonotype has a handful of counts. The V and J genes are TRBV19 and TRBJ1-2; D is uncertain. V lost 7 bases to trimming and J lost 2 bases, with 11 bases between them. The CDR3 is 13 amino acids. Looked up from germline, CDR1 is LNHDA and CDR2 is SQIVND (reference sequence). CDR3 nucleotides: TGTGCCAGTAACCCAGCTCTCAACTATGGCTACACCTTC. Encoded protein: CASNPALNYGYTF.

Ten or more counts support this clonotype. The chain combines TRBV29-1 with TRBJ1-5, with 8 bases identical to TRBD1. CDR1 and CDR2 from the germline V gene are SQVTM and ANQGSEA. There are 14 residues in the CDR3. Trimming removed 7 bases from V and 2 bases from J; junction bases left unmatched: 7. The CDR3 region has the DNA TGCAGCGCTACAGGGGGGGTTGGCAATCAGCCCCAGCATTTT. Its translation is CSATGGVGNQPQHF.

In its sample, this clonotype was seen a few times. The CDR3: CATSDRDRHEQFF. The CDR3 DNA reads TGTGCCACCAGTGATCGGGACCGACATGAGCAGTTCTTC. This chain uses TRBV24-1 with TRBJ2-1; D is tentatively TRBD1 or TRBD2 (5 bases each). From germline, CDR1 is KGHDR and CDR2 SFDVKD. With 3 bases removed from V and 8 bases from J, the gap between germline ends came to 10 bases. The CDR3 contains 13 residues.

The V and J genes are TRBV6-2 or TRBV6-3 and TRBJ2-1, with D tentatively TRBD1 or TRBD2 (5 bases each). The germline V and J ends were trimmed by 5 bases and 9 bases, with 23 bases remaining between them. Per the germline V gene, CDR1 is MNHEY and CDR2 is SVGEGT. This CDR3 has 16 residues. The CDR3 DNA follows: TGTGCCAGCAGTGGGTTCGCCGGGACCGCTATGCCTGAGCAGTTCTTC. Its protein is CASSGFAGTAMPEQFF.

The chain links TRBV20-1 to TRBJ1-2; D may be TRBD1 (5 bases). The ends were cut back, 6 bases at V and 3 bases at J, with 11 bases in the middle. This CDR3 region has 12 residues. Per germline, CDR1 DFQATT and CDR2 SNEGSKA (reference sequence). The CDR3 loop reads CSAVTGDYGYTF. CDR3 nucleotides: TGCAGTGCCGTCACGGGGGACTATGGCTACACCTTC.

V and J are TRBV7-9 and TRBJ2-7; 11 positions match TRBD2. Per the germline V gene, CDR1 is SEHNR and CDR2 is FQNEAQ (reference sequence). J lost 6 bases, V lost 1 base, and 5 bases had no gene match. CDR3 size: 15 residues. For the CDR3, the DNA is TGTGCCAGCAGCTTAGGACTAGCGGGGATGTCCGAGCAGTACGTC. Encoded protein: CASSLGLAGMSEQYV.

This clonotype was detected many times. The genes are TRBV12-3 or TRBV12-4 and TRBJ2-5; 8 nucleotides line up with TRBD1. There are 15 residues in the CDR3. Trimming took 6 bases from V and 2 from J; bases not matched to a gene: 8. The CDR3 nucleotides read TGTGCCAGCAGCCCTGTTACAGGGGGTCAAGAGACCCAGTACTTC. Translated: CASSPVTGGQETQYF.

The V call is TRBV20-1, the J call TRBJ1-2, with 7 bases aligning to TRBD1. With 6 bases clipped from V and 4 bases from J, the junction kept 8 bases outside the gene matches. The CDR3 runs 13 residues. Germline V gene data show CDR1 as DFQATT and CDR2 as SNEGSKA (reference sequence). The CDR3 loop reads CSARGQPRYGYTF. CDR3 coding DNA: TGCAGTGCCAGGGGACAGCCCCGCTATGGCTACACCTTC.

In its sample, this clonotype was seen many times. This sequence joins TRBV20-1 and TRBJ2-3, with 9 bases that match TRBD1. The CDR3 length is 15 residues. The ends lost 5 bases at V and 0 bases at J; junction bases unmatched: 6. Looked up from germline, CDR1 is DFQATT and CDR2 is SNEGSKA (reference sequence). The chain's CDR3 is CSAFRDRVSTDTQYF. The DNA of the CDR3 is TGCAGTGCTTTCCGGGACAGGGTGAGCACAGATACGCAGTATTTT.

This clonotype was picked up a small number of times. The chain has TRBV7-6 and TRBJ1-2, with 9 nucleotides matching TRBD1. The V and J ends lost 4 bases and 3 bases, in that order; junction bases with no gene match: 12. Germline V gives CDR1 SGHVS, CDR2 FNYEAQ. The CDR3 length is 17 residues. The chain's CDR3 is CASSSSLGDRDDYGYTF. CDR3 bases: TGTGCCAGCAGCTCTAGTTTAGGGGACAGGGACGACTATGGCTACACCTTC.

V usage is TRBV14 and J usage is TRBJ2-2; D is unresolved. The CDR3 spans 15 residues. Germline V CDR1 and CDR2: SGHDN, FVKESK. The V gene lost 6 bases and the J gene lost 5 bases, with 16 bases spanning the gap. This chain's CDR3 is CASSPLARWTGELFF. In DNA form, the CDR3 reads TGTGCCAGCAGTCCCTTGGCACGGTGGACCGGGGAGCTGTTTTTT. Supplemented by reference TRBV14 and TRBJ2-2, the full variable domain reads EAGVTQFPSHSVIEKGQTVTLRCDPISGHDNLYWYRRVMGKEIKFLLHFVKESKQDESGMPNNRFLAERTGGTYSTLKVQPAELEDSGVYFCASSPLARWTGELFFGEGSRLTVL.

This clonotype was picked up many times. This sequence joins TRBV7-2 and TRBJ2-2; TRBD2 agrees at 7 bases. This CDR3 has 14 amino acids. Germline V lookup: CDR1 SGHTA, CDR2 FQGNSA. Losses at the gene ends were 5 bases for V and 0 bases for J; bases not matched to a gene: 0. CDR3 sequence (DNA): TGTGCCAGCAGCGGGGGGGCGAACACCGGGGAGCTGTTTTTT. It translates to CASSGGANTGELFF.

V and J are TRBV27 and TRBJ2-7; D remains unclear. Trimming pared 7 bases from V and 0 bases from J, leaving 13 bases between. This CDR3 is 14 amino acids long. In germline, CDR1 is MNHEY, CDR2 SMNVEV (reference sequence). CDR3 nucleotides: TGTGCCAGCATCCCGTGGGCCTTCTCCTACGAGCAGTACTTC. It encodes CASIPWAFSYEQYF.

This clonotype was counted between two and nine times. The chain carries TRBV4-3 and TRBJ2-7; either TRBD1 or TRBD2 may supply D (7 bases each). Trimming removed 3 bases from V and 3 bases from J, with 15 bases in between. Per the germline V gene, CDR1 is LGHNA and CDR2 is YSLEER. The CDR3 is made up of 15 amino acids. CDR3 coding DNA: TGCGCCAGCAGCCAGAGAGACAGGGACTACTACGAGCAGTACTTC. Its translation is CASSQRDRDYYEQYF.